This passage covers 22 T cell receptor beta chains from one sample sequenced in a study of blood T cell repertoires in COVID-19. Repertoires were generated with immunoSEQ multiplex PCR, while TCRdb's copy carries only in-frame clones and drops some. The top ten hold approximately 5% of the sample, which has some 340,000 clones, around 83% seen once. Sequencing input: PBMCs or T cells enriched from blood (not recorded which). Receptor source: a woman between 45 and 60 years old who had recovered from COVID-19.

The table lists this clone with a few counts. The chain carries TRBV30 and TRBJ1-1; perhaps TRBD1 as D (6 bases). The germline gives CDR1 GTSNPN, CDR2 SVGIG (reference sequence). The V end lost 3 bases, the J end lost 11 bases, and 10 bases lay between the germline ends. CDR3 size: 10 residues. The CDR3 loop is CAWRGQGAFF. CDR3 DNA sequence: TGTGCCTGGAGGGGACAAGGGGCTTTCTTT.

The genes are TRBV30 and TRBJ1-1, with 11 bases lining up with TRBD1. CDR1 and CDR2 from the germline V gene are GTSNPN and SVGIG (reference sequence). This CDR3 is 13 amino acids long. V lost 8 bases to trimming and J lost 3 bases; unmatched junction nucleotides: 5. CDR3 sequence reads: CAGRDRGDTEAFF. For the CDR3, the DNA is TGTGCCGGCCGGGACAGGGGGGACACTGAAGCTTTCTTT. The full variable domain, with the rest looked up from reference TRBV30 and TRBJ1-1, is SQTIHQWPATLVQPVGSPLSLECTVEGTSNPNLYWYRQAAGRGLQLLFYSVGIGQISSEVPQNLSASRPQDRQFILSSKKLLLSDSGFYLCAGRDRGDTEAFFGQGTRLTVV.

This clone was seen more than once but under ten times. V is TRBV2 and J is TRBJ2-1; 9 bases align to TRBD2. Per the germline V gene, CDR1 is SNHLY and CDR2 is FYNNEI. The J segment lost 7 bases and the V segment lost 4 bases, leaving 14 bases of the junction unmatched. This CDR3 has 17 amino acids. The CDR3 DNA reads TGTGCCAGCAGTGTCTCGGGGGGCGGGAGGGCCCGGAATGAGCAGTTCTTC. Encoded protein: CASSVSGGGRARNEQFF. The entire variable domain, with the rest obtained from reference TRBV2 and TRBJ2-1, is as follows: EPEVTQTPSHQVTQMGQEVILRCVPISNHLYFYWYRQILGQKVEFLVSFYNNEISEKSEIFDDQFSVERPDGSNFTLKIRSTKLEDSAMYFCASSVSGGGRARNEQFFGPGTRLTVL.

This clone was detected a few times. The chain couples TRBV5-1 to TRBJ1-1; maybe TRBD1 (5 bases). V lost 4 bases and J lost 1, with 14 bases in between. This CDR3 region has 15 residues. CDR1 is SGHRS and CDR2 is YFSETQ in the germline V gene. The CDR3 sequence is CASSPGHGGNTEAFF. DNA for the CDR3: TGCGCCAGCAGCCCAGGACACGGGGGGAACACTGAAGCTTTCTTT.

The chain links TRBV5-6 to TRBJ1-2; 8 nucleotides match TRBD1. This CDR3 comprises 16 residues. The V segment lost 2 bases and the J segment 0 bases; nucleotides outside the gene matches: 6. Germline CDR1 is SGHDT and CDR2 is YYEEEE. As DNA, the CDR3 is TGTGCCAGCAGCTTCGACAGGGGCAAAACTAACTATGGCTACACCTTC. It is translated as CASSFDRGKTNYGYTF.

This chain joins TRBV30 and TRBJ2-7; D gene unclear. This CDR3 region has 12 residues. Trimming cost V 3 bases and J 6 bases, with 12 bases left between them. Germline V gene sequence: CDR1 GTSNPN, CDR2 SVGIG (reference sequence). The DNA of the CDR3 is TGTGCCTGGAGCGGCGTGGGCCTCGAGCAGTACTTC. Translation gives CAWSGVGLEQYF.

This chain joins TRBV10-3 and TRBJ1-2; D may be TRBD1 (5 bases). CDR3 length equals 15 residues. The germline V and J ends were trimmed by 0 bases and 7 bases, with 15 bases remaining between them. Per the germline V gene, CDR1 is ENHRY and CDR2 is SYGVKD. DNA of the CDR3: TGTGCCATCAGTGAGTCGCGTCCCAGGGTATTTGGCTACACCTTC. Its translation is CAISESRPRVFGYTF.

The chain recombines TRBV16 with TRBJ1-1, with D possibly matching TRBD1 (5 bases). V was cut by 4 bases and J by 5 bases, with 17 bases left in between. In germline, CDR1 is KGHSY, CDR2 FQNENV. This CDR3 spans 15 amino acids. As DNA, the CDR3 is TGTGCCAGCAGCCGGAAAGACAGTTTTGGTACTGAAGCTTTCTTT. As protein: CASSRKDSFGTEAFF. Full variable domain (rest looked up from reference TRBV16 and TRBJ1-1): GEEVAQTPKHLVRGEGQKAKLYCAPIKGHSYVFWYQQVLKNEFKFLISFQNENVFDETGMPKERFSAKCLPNSPCSLEIQATKLEDSAVYFCASSRKDSFGTEAFFGQGTRLTVV.

The rearrangement links TRBV29-1 to TRBJ2-3; D possibly corresponds to TRBD1 (6 bases). The CDR3 extends over 14 amino acids. Trimming left V 8 bases short and J 2 bases short, with 17 bases between. Germline CDR1 reads SQVTM; CDR2 reads ANQGSEA. The CDR3 DNA follows: TGCAGCACTACAGGGCTCGACAACACAGATACGCAGTATTTT. It translates to CSTTGLDNTDTQYF.

V gene TRBV6-6 combines with J gene TRBJ1-1; 7 bases match TRBD1. This CDR3 has 16 residues. After removal of 5 bases from V and 2 bases from J, the junction contained 11 bases not matched to a gene. Germline values: CDR1 MNHNY, CDR2 SVGAGI (reference sequence). Here the CDR3 DNA reads TGTGCCAGCAGTAAACCCCAGGGACAGATAAACACTGAAGCTTTCTTT. It encodes CASSKPQGQINTEAFF.

The genes are TRBV9 and TRBJ2-7, with 13 bases lining up with TRBD2. CDR3 length: 17 amino acids. With 0 bases clipped from V and 2 bases from J, the junction kept 5 bases outside the gene matches. Germline CDR1 reads SGDLS; CDR2 reads YYNGEE. In nucleotides, the CDR3 is TGTGCCAGCAGCGTAGGGACTAGCGGGAGCTGGCCCTACGAGCAGTACTTC. Its translation is CASSVGTSGSWPYEQYF.

The V gene is TRBV7-2, the J gene TRBJ2-3, with a weak D call TRBD2 (6 bases). The CDR3 runs 17 residues. Germline CDR1 SGHTA, CDR2 FQGNSA. V was pared by 2 bases and J by 0 bases, with 15 bases between. CDR3 nucleotide sequence: TGTGCCAGCAGCTTACTCCCTGTGGGGGGTAGCACAGATACGCAGTATTTT. Its translation: CASSLLPVGGSTDTQYF.

The chain employs TRBV6-5 and TRBJ1-3; TRBD1 is a possible D gene (5 bases). V shed 4 bases and J shed 2 bases, with 12 bases lying between them. The CDR3 runs to 15 residues. The germline V gene has CDR1 MNHEY and CDR2 SVGAGI. This chain's CDR3 is CASSSRLGPGNTIYF. The CDR3 DNA is TGTGCCAGCAGTTCAAGACTGGGGCCTGGAAACACCATATATTTT.

This chain joins TRBV6-2 or TRBV6-3 and TRBJ1-5, with D unclear. Between the trimmed V and J ends, which lost 5 bases and 6 bases, there was a span of 17 bases. The CDR3 is 15 amino acids. Per germline, CDR1 MNHEY and CDR2 SVGEGT. CDR3 bases: TGTGCCAGCAGTCGCCTAGAGGCTCTAGGTCAGCCCCAGCATTTT. This sequence encodes CASSRLEALGQPQHF.

This clone was observed a handful of times. The CDR3 DNA reads TGCAGTGCTCCGCCGGGGAATGGCTACACCTTC. It is translated as CSAPPGNGYTF. The chain carries TRBV20-1 and TRBJ1-2, with D unclear. Germline loops: CDR1 DFQATT, CDR2 SNEGSKA (reference sequence). This CDR3 has 11 residues. V was clipped by 5 bases and J by 6 bases, with 10 bases between them.

This clone appeared a single time. The chain combines TRBV18 with TRBJ2-4; 9 bases agree with TRBD2. This CDR3 comprises 14 residues. The V gene end was trimmed by 3 bases and the J gene end by 12 bases; junction bases not matched to a gene: 9. CDR1 is KGHSH and CDR2 is LQKENI in the germline V gene. The CDR3 spells CASSPSSGMGDQYF. CDR3 coding DNA: TGTGCCAGCTCACCGTCTAGCGGGATGGGCGATCAGTACTTC.

This chain uses TRBV30 with TRBJ1-2; tentatively, D is TRBD1 (5 bases). V was clipped by 4 bases and J by 3 bases, with 9 bases between them. The CDR3 totals 12 residues. Germline V gene lookup returns CDR1 GTSNPN and CDR2 SVGIG (reference sequence). The CDR3 here is CAWIARDYGYTF. The CDR3, as DNA: TGTGCCTGGATCGCCAGGGACTATGGCTACACCTTC. The variable domain in full, completed from reference TRBV30 and TRBJ1-2, reads SQTIHQWPATLVQPVGSPLSLECTVEGTSNPNLYWYRQAAGRGLQLLFYSVGIGQISSEVPQNLSASRPQDRQFILSSKKLLLSDSGFYLCAWIARDYGYTFGSGTRLTVV.

The chain employs TRBV27 and TRBJ2-7, with a tentative D call TRBD2 (5 bases). The length of the CDR3 is 15 residues. Germline CDR1 MNHEY, CDR2 SMNVEV (reference sequence). V gave up 5 bases and J gave up 1 base, with 15 bases separating them. For the CDR3, the DNA is TGTGCCAGCAGTGGGCGAGGACTTTCTTCCTACGAGCAGTACTTC. Protein: CASSGRGLSSYEQYF.

The chain is built from TRBV19 and TRBJ1-1, with D perhaps matching TRBD1 (6 bases). Germline V lookup: CDR1 LNHDA, CDR2 SQIVND (reference sequence). This CDR3 region has 13 residues. V lost 3 bases, J lost 8 bases, and 13 bases lay in between. The CDR3 loop is CASSMVVTGEAFF. The CDR3 DNA is TGTGCCAGTAGTATGGTGGTGACAGGCGAAGCTTTCTTT.

The chain is built from TRBV19 and TRBJ2-7, with 11 bases aligning to TRBD1. CDR1 is LNHDA, CDR2 SQIVND, per germline (reference sequence). This CDR3 spans 15 amino acids. V shed 3 bases and J 0 bases; nucleotides not matched to a gene: 1. For the CDR3, the DNA is TGTGCCAGTAGTATCGGGACAGGGGGCTCCTACGAGCAGTACTTC. Residues: CASSIGTGGSYEQYF.

The rearrangement links TRBV30 to TRBJ2-2; weak D call: TRBD2 (6 bases). The CDR3 is 14 amino acids. Germline V gene lookup returns CDR1 GTSNPN and CDR2 SVGIG (reference sequence). V lost 8 bases and J lost 4, with 17 bases in between. CDR3 sequence: CAHQRTISTGELFF. The DNA for the CDR3 is TGTGCCCACCAACGGACTATAAGCACCGGGGAGCTGTTTTTT.

The chain couples TRBV4-3 to TRBJ1-1; D gene ambiguous. The V gene lost 1 base and the J gene lost 1 base, with 7 bases spanning the gap. CDR3 length: 14 amino acids. Per germline, CDR1 LGHNA and CDR2 YSLEER. In DNA, the CDR3 is TGCGCCAGCAGCCAAGGACAAAAGAACACTGAAGCTTTCTTT. Its translation: CASSQGQKNTEAFF.